This T cell receptor beta chain was retrieved from a study of human T cells and chemical hapten exposure. Study-wide results and limits: Clustering by CDR3 similarity yielded significantly more large clusters from expanded TCRs than controls.

Time point meaning: pre-sensitization, week 0. The treatment was: therapeutic diphenylcyclopropenone sensitization with weekly scalp DPC. With 0 bases removed from V and 5 bases from J, the gap between germline ends came to 7 bases. Per the germline V gene, CDR1 is SGHNT and CDR2 is YYREEE (reference sequence). CDR3 length: 13 residues. As regards this clonotype: Its antigen is not known.

Unique molecular identifiers were attached to individual cDNA molecules within the library. TCRdb reanalysed the RACE reads using MiXCR and keeps one entry per CDR3 protein. The table lists 85,000 to 100,000 distinct CDR3 sequences, roughly 10% of them singletons. The TCR was taken from a woman in her fifties or sixties with alopecia areata. Some clones in this sample may be carry-over from other donors' samples. The V call is TRBV5-4, the J call TRBJ2-3; D ambiguous. The sample was whole blood, taken in connection with sensitization to the hapten diphenylcyclopropenone (DPC). CDR3 sequence reads: CASSLVGEDTQYF. CDR3 nucleotide sequence: TGTGCCAGCAGCTTGGTTGGGGAAGATACGCAGTATTTT. The entire variable domain, with the rest obtained from reference TRBV5-4 and TRBJ2-3, is as follows: ETGVTQSPTHLIKTRGQQVTLRCSSQSGHNTVSWYQQALGQGPQFIFQYYREEENGRGNFPPRFSGLQFPNYSSELNVNALELDDSALYLCASSLVGEDTQYFGPGTRLTVL.